The clone carrying this T cell receptor (beta chain) has only one observation. The sample belongs to a study of blood T cell repertoires in COVID-19. Study-wide background: Sites across the United States, Italy and Spain contributed samples from acute and convalescent COVID-19. Sample material is recorded as cDNA or gDNA derived from T cells, B-cell-depleted T cells, or PBMCs.

The junction had 16 bases not matched to a gene; V was cut back by 2 bases and J by 5 bases. This CDR3 is built from 18 residues. The germline V gene encodes CDR1 MNHEY and CDR2 SVGEGT. Repertoires were generated with immunoSEQ multiplex PCR, while TCRdb's copy carries only in-frame clones and drops some. Of 150,000 or so clones listed, around 80% are singletons. The chain recombines TRBV6-2 or TRBV6-3 with TRBJ2-7; 9 nucleotides align to TRBD1. Source material: peripheral blood. The receptor comes from a woman at least 80 years old with acute or convalescent COVID-19. The CDR3 sequence is CASSYPTGMVQGAHEQYF. CDR3 in DNA: TGTGCCAGCAGTTACCCTACGGGTATGGTACAGGGGGCCCACGAGCAGTACTTC.